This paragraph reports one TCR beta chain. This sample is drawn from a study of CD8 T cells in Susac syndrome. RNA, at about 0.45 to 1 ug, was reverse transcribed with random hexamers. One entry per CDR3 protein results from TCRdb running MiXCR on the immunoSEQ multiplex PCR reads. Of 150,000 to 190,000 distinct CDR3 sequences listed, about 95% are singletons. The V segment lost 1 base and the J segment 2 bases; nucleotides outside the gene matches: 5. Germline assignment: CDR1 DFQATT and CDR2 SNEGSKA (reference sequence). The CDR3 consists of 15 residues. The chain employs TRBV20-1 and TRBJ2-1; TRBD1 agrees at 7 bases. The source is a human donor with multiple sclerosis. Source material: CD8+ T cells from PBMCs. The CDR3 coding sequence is TGCAGTGCTAGAGTTCGGACAGGTGCCTACAATGAGCAGTTCTTC. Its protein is CSARVRTGAYNEQFF.